This TCR beta chain was retrieved from a study of blood T cell repertoires in COVID-19. In the study overall: PBMCs, B-cell-depleted T cells, or T cells provided the cDNA or gDNA that made up the material.

The trim removed 0 bases at V and 4 bases at J, leaving 4 bases unmatched. This CDR3 has 15 residues. Germline CDR1 is SEHNR and CDR2 is FQNEAQ (reference sequence). Original handling: Reference gene primer amplification yielded estimated nucleated cell counts. Data came from immunoSEQ multiplex PCR; TCRdb stores just in-frame clones and leaves some out. Clone size and the V and J calls come from that table; the DNA yielded D and trimming. The sample consists of roughly 220,000 clones, around 80% of them appearing once. The receptor comes from a man aged 25 to 45 with active or convalescent COVID-19. The rearrangement links TRBV7-9 to TRBJ2-5; TRBD1 matches at 8 bases. Sequencing input: peripheral blood. Written as DNA, the CDR3 is TGTGCCAGCAGCTTAGCGCCCAGGGGGCTAGAGACCCAGTACTTC. As protein: CASSLAPRGLETQYF.